This entry concerns a single T cell receptor (beta chain). The antigen is not known. Other DNA sequences from this sample encode an identical CDR3 as well. The entry originates in a study of cytomegalovirus exposure and HLA in healthy donors. PCR was performed using 60 Vbeta and 13 Jbeta primers. TCRdb keeps only in-frame clones here, not all; method: immunoSEQ multiplex PCR. Of 90,000 to 150,000 clones listed, approximately 80% are singletons. The CDR3 spans 12 residues. Germline V gene data show CDR1 as KGHSH and CDR2 as LQKENI. Trimming took 0 bases from V and 5 from J, leaving 4 bases between them. Study results and limitations: TCR beta chains numbering 164 were designated cytomegalovirus-associated. A classifier reportedly called cytomegalovirus status with high sensitivity and specificity.

The chain has TRBV18 and TRBJ2-5, with D hard to call. The origin of this receptor is a human donor in good health. Sequencing used PBMCs. CDR3 DNA sequence: TGTGCCAGCTCACCACCCGGGGAGACCCAGTACTTC. Protein sequence: CASSPPGETQYF.